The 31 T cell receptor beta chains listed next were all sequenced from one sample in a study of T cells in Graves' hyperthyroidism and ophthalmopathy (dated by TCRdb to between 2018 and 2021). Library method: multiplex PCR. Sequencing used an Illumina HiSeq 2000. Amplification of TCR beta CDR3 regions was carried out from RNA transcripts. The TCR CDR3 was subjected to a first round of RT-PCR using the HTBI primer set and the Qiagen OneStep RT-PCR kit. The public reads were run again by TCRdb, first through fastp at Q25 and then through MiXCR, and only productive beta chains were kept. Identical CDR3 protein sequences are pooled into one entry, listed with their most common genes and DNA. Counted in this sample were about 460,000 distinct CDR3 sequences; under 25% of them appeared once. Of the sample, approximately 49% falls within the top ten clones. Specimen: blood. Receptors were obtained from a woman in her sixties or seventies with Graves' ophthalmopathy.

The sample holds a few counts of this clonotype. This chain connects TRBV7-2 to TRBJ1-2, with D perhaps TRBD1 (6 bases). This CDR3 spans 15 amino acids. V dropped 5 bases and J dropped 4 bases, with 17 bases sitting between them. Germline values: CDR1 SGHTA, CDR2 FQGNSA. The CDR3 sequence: CASSPSPTGSYGYTF. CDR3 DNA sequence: TGTGCCAGCAGCCCATCACCGACAGGATCCTATGGCTACACCTTC.

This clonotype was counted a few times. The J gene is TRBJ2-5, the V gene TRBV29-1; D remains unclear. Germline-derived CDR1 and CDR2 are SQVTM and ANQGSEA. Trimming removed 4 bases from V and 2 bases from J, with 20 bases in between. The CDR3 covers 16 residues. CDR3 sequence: CSVVVPSERPQETQYF. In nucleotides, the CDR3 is TGCAGCGTTGTGGTCCCTAGTGAACGCCCTCAAGAGACCCAGTACTTC.

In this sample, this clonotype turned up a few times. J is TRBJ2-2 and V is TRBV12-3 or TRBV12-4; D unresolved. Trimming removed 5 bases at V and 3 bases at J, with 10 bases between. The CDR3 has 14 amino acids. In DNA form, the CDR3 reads TGTGCCAGCAGTGTCCAGGTTGACACCGGGGAGCTGTTTTTT. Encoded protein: CASSVQVDTGELFF.

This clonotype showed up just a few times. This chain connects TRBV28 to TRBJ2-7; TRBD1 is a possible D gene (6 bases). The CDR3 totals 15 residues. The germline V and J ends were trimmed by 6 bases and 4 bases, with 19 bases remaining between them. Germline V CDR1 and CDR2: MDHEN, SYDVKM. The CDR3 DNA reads TGTGCCAGCAGGTATTCAGGGGCGGTGAGGTACGAGCAGTACTTC. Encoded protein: CASRYSGAVRYEQYF.

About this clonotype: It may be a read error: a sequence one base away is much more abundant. The CDR3 DNA reads TGCGCCAGCAGGCAGGGCGTGAGGACGAATGAGCAGCTCTTC. This codes for CASRQGVRTNEQLF. The J gene is TRBJ2-1, the V gene TRBV5-1; a possible D gene is TRBD1 (5 bases). This CDR3 is 14 amino acids long. CDR1 and CDR2 from the germline V gene are SGHRS and YFSETQ.

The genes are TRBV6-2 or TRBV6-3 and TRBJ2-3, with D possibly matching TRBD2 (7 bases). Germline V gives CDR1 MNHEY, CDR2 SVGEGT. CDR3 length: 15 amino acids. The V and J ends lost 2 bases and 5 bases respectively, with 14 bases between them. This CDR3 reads CASSYRGGARDTQYF. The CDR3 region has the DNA TGTGCCAGCAGTTACCGAGGGGGGGCACGAGATACGCAGTATTTT.

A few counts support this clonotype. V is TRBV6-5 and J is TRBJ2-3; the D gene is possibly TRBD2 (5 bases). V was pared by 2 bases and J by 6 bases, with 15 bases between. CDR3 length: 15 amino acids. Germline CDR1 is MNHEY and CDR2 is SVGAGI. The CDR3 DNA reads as TGTGCCAGCAGTTACACGGGGAAAAGTTGGGATACGCAGTATTTT. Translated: CASSYTGKSWDTQYF.

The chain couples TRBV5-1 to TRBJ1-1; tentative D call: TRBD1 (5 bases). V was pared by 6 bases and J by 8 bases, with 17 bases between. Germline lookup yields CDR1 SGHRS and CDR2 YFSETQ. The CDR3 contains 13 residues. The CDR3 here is CASTMGGRNEAFF. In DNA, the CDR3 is TGCGCCAGCACCATGGGGGGTCGTAACGAAGCTTTCTTT.

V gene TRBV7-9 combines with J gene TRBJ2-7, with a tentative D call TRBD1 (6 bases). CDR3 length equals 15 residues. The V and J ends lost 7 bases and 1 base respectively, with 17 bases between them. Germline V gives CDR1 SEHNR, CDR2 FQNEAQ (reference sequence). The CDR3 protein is CASTLDQGPSYEQYF. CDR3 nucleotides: TGTGCCAGCACTTTGGACCAGGGGCCATCCTACGAGCAGTACTTC.

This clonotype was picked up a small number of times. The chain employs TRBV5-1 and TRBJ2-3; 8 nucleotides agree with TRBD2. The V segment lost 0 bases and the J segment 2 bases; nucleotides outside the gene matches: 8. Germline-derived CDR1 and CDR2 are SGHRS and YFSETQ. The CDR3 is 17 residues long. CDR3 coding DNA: TGCGCCAGCAGCTTGGCTCTAGCGGGCCCCCTCACAGATACGCAGTATTTT. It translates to CASSLALAGPLTDTQYF.

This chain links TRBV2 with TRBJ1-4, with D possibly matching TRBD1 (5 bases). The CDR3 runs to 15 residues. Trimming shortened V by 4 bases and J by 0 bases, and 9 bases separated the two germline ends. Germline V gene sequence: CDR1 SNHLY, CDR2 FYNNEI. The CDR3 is CASSGRDATNEKLFF. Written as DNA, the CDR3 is TGTGCCAGCAGTGGACGGGACGCAACTAATGAAAAACTGTTTTTT.

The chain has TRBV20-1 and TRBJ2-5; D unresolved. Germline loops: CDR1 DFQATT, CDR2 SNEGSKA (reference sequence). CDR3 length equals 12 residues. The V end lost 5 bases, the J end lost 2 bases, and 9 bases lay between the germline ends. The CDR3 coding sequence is TGCAGTGCTTTCGGAAGTCAAGAGACCCAGTACTTC. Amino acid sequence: CSAFGSQETQYF.

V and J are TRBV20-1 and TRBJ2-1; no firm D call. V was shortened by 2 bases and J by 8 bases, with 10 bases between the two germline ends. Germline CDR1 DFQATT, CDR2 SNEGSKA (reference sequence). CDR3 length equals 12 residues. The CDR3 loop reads CSARPALYEQFF. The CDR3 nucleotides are TGCAGTGCTAGACCCGCATTATATGAGCAGTTCTTC.

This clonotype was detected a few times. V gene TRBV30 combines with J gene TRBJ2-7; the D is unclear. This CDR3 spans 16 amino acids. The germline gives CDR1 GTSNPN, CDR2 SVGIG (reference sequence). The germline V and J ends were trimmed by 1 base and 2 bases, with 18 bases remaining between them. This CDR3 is CAWSASSTKTPYEQYF. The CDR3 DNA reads TGTGCCTGGAGTGCCTCCTCCACCAAGACCCCCTACGAGCAGTACTTC.

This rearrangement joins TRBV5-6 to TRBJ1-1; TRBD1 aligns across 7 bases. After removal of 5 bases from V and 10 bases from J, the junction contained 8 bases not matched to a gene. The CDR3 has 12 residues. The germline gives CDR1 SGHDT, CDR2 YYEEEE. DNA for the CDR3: TGTGCCAGCAGTCTGGGACAGAACGGAGCTTTCTTT. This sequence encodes CASSLGQNGAFF. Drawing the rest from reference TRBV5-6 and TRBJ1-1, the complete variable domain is DAGVTQSPTHLIKTRGQQVTLRCSPKSGHDTVSWYQQALGQGPQFIFQYYEEEERQRGNFPDRFSGHQFPNYSSELNVNALLLGDSALYLCASSLGQNGAFFGQGTRLTVV.

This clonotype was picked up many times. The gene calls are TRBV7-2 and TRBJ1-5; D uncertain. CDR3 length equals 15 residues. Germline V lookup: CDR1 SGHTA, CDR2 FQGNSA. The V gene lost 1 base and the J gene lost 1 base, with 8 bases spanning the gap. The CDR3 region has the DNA TGTGCCAGCAGCTTAGATCTGGGAAGCAATCAGCCCCAGCATTTT. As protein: CASSLDLGSNQPQHF.

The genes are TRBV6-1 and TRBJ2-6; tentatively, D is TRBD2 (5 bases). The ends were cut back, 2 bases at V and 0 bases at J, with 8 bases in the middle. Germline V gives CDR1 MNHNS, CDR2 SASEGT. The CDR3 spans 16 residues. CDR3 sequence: CASSELRGSGANVLTF. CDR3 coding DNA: TGTGCCAGCAGTGAACTACGGGGCTCTGGGGCCAACGTCCTGACTTTC.

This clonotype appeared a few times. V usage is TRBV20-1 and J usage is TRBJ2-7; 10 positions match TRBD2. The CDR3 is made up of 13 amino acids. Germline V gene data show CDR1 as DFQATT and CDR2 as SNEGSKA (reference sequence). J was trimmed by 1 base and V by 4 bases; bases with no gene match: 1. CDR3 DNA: TGCAGTGCTAAAGCGGGAGGGTCCTACGAGCAGTACTTC. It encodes CSAKAGGSYEQYF.

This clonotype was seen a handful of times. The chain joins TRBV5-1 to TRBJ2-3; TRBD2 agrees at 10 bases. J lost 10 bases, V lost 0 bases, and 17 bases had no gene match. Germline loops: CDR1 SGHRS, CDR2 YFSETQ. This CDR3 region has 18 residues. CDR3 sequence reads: CASSLVGTSASAHRAQYF. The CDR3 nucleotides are TGCGCCAGCAGCTTGGTAGGGACTAGCGCTTCCGCGCATAGGGCGCAGTATTTT.

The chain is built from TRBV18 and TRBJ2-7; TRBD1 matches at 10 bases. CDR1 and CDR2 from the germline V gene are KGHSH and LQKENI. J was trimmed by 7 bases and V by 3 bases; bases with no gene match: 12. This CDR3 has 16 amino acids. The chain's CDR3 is CASSPHPPGQGQEQYF. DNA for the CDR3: TGTGCCAGCTCACCCCATCCACCGGGACAGGGGCAAGAGCAGTACTTC.

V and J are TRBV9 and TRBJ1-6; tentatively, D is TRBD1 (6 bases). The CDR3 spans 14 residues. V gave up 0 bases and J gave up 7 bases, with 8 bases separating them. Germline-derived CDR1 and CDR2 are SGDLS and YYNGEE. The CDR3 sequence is CASSVGTANSPLHF. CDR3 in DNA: TGTGCCAGCAGCGTAGGGACAGCAAATTCACCCCTCCACTTT.

The CDR3 here is CASSPLRGTTDTQYF. The DNA for the CDR3 is TGTGCCAGCTCACCACTCCGGGGGACCACAGATACGCAGTATTTT. The chain uses TRBV18 and TRBJ2-3; maybe TRBD2 (6 bases). V was shortened by 1 base and J by 2 bases, with 10 bases between the two germline ends. CDR1 and CDR2 from the germline V gene are KGHSH and LQKENI. This CDR3 contains 15 residues.

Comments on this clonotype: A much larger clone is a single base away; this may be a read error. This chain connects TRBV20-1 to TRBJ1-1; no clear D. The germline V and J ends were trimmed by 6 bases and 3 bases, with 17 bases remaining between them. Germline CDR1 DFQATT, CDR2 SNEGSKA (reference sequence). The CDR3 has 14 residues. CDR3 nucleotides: TGCAGTGCCCTGAAAGGAGGTGGGGACACTGAAGCTTTCTTT. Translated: CSALKGGGDTEAFF.

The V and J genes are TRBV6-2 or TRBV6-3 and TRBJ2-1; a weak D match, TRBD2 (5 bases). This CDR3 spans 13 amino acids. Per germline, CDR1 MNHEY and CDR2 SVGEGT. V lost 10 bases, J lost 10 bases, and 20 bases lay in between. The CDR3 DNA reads TGTGCCACCTCAAGGACTCTTCCACACGAGCAGTTCTTC. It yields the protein CATSRTLPHEQFF.

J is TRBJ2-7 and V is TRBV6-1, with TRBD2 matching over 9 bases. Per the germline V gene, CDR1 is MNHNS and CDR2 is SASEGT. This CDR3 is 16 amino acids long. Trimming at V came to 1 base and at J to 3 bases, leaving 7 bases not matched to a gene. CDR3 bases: TGTGCCAGCAGTGAAGGGCCCAGCGGGAGGTACTACGAGCAGTACTTC. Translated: CASSEGPSGRYYEQYF.

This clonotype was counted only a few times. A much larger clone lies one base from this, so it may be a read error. Here the CDR3 reads CASSIGQVTEAFF. As DNA, the CDR3 is TGTGCCAGTAGTATAGGACAGGTCACTGAAGCTTTCTTT. The chain has TRBV19 and TRBJ1-1; D may be TRBD1 (6 bases). The V gene's germline CDR1 is LNHDA and CDR2 SQIVND (reference sequence). Trimming cost V 1 base and J 4 bases, with 7 bases left between them. CDR3 length: 13 residues.

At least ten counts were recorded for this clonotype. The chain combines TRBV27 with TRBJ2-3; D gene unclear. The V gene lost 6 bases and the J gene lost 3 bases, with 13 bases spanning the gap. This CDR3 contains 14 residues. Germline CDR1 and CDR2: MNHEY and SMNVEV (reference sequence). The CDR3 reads CASRPPLRTDTQYF. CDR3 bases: TGTGCCAGCAGACCTCCCCTACGGACAGATACGCAGTATTTT.

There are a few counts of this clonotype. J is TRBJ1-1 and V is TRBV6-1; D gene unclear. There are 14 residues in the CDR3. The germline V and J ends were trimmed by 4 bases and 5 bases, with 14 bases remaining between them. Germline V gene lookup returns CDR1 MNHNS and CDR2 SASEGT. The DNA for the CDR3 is TGTGCCAGCAGTGGGCCCCTCGGGAGAACTGAAGCTTTCTTT. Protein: CASSGPLGRTEAFF.

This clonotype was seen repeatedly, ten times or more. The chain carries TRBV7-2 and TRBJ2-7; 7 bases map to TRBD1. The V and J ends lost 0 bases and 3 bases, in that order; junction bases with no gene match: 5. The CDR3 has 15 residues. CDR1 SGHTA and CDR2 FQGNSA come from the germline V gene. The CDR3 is CASSLAGQMNYEQYF. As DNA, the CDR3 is TGTGCCAGCAGCTTAGCGGGACAGATGAACTACGAGCAGTACTTC. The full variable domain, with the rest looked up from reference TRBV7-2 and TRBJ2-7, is GAGVSQSPSNKVTEKGKDVELRCDPISGHTALYWYRQSLGQGLEFLIYFQGNSAPDKSGLPSDRFSAERTGGSVSTLTIQRTQQEDSAVYLCASSLAGQMNYEQYFGPGTRLTVT.

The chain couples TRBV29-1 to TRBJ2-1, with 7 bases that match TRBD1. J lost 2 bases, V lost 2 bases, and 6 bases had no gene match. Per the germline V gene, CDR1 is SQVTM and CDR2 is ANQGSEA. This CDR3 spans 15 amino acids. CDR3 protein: CSVESDRRAYNEQFF. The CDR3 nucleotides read TGCAGCGTTGAATCGGACAGGAGAGCCTACAATGAGCAGTTCTTC.

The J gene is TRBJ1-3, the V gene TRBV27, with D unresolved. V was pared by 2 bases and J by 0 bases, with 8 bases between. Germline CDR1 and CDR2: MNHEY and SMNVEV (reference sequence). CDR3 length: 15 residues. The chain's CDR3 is CASSLNGVSGNTIYF. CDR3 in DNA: TGTGCCAGCAGTTTAAATGGAGTCTCTGGAAACACCATATATTTT.